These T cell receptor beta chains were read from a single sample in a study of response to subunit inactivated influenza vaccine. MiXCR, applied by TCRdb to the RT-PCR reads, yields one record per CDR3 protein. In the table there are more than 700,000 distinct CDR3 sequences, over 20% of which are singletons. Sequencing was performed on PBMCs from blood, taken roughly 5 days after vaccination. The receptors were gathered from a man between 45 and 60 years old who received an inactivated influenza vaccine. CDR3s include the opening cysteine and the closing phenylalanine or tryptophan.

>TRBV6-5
CASSYFPSKRQDGYTF
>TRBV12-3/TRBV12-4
CASSLRRAVTEAFF
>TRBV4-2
CASSQEQVAGAYGYTF
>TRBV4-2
CASSPRDFLGGELFF
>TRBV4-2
CASSQDGGGRVNEQFF
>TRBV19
CASSRDRGLPYEQYF
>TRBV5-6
CASSSTGTGRSLGYTF
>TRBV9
CASSVRGTLQETQYF
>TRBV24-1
CATSDWGTYNEQFF
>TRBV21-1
CASNKRGPPDTQYF
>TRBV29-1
CSVSRRDEAGELFF
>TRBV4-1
CASSQYSSGSNYGYTF
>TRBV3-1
CASSQTPNEQFF
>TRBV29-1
CSVEQQWEAKNIQYF
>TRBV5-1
CASSLAAGSSYNEQFF
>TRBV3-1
CASSPTDRGREGYTF
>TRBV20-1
CSASDRDRGYTF
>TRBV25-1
CASSEYPGLAGSTDTQYF
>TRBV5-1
CASSPGTTRRPQHF
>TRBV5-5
CASSLDPTGPYGYTF
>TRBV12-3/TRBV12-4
CASSLTTGGEQYF
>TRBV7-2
CASSPGGGKFF
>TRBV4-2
CASSQVVLREPGTDTQYF
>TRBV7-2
CASSPGRANNSPLHF
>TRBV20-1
CSARESGLGHQETQYF
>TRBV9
CASSVQAGGNYEQYF
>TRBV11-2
CASSLTRRNEQFF
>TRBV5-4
CASRSGPGQGDTEAFF
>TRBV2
CASRKTGGPNTGELFF
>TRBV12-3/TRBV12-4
CASSLGRGLRF
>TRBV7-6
CASSSLGVQETQYF
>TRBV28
CASNSPYEQYF